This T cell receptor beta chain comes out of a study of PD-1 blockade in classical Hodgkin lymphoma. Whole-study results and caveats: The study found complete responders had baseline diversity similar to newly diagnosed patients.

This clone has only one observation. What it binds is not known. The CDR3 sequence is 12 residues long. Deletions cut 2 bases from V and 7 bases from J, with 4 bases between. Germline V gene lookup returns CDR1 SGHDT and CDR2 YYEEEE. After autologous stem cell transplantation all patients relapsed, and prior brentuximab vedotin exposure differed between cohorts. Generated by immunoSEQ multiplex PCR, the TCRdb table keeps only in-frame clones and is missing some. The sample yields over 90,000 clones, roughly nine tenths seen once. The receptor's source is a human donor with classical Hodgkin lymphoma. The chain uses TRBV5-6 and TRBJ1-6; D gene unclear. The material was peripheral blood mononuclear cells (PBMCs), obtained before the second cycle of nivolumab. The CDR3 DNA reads TGTGCCAGCAGCTTTTGGAATTCACCCCTCCACTTT. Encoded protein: CASSFWNSPLHF.